This record concerns one T cell receptor (beta chain) sequence. As yet, its antigen is unknown. Looked up from germline, CDR1 is SNHLY and CDR2 is FYNNEI. This CDR3 region has 14 residues. Deletions cut 5 bases from V and 0 bases from J, with 10 bases between. These data belong to a study of T cell responses to AZD1222 COVID-19 vaccine. Points from the study as a whole: Possibly, clonal diversity was underestimated; donors were largely white British and included more females. Sampling that yielded the repertoires occurred only after the peak T cell response. At study baseline, merely roughly 6 AZD1222 recipients were seropositive.

Profiling relied on immunoSEQ multiplex PCR, and the TCRdb table lists in-frame clones only, not all of them. In the table there are around 70,000 clones, roughly 85% of which are singletons. This receptor was obtained from an adult who received the AZD1222 COVID-19 vaccine. This sequence joins TRBV2 and TRBJ1-2; maybe TRBD1 (5 bases). This material consisted of peripheral blood, taken 28 days after the second AZD1222 dose. DNA of the CDR3: TGTGCCAGCAGTCCGATGACAGCTAACTATGGCTACACCTTC. Encoded protein: CASSPMTANYGYTF.